A selection of T cell receptor beta chains follows, all from one sample in a study of T-cell memory formation after mild COVID-19. Each CDR3 protein is one row after TCRdb ran MiXCR on the 5' RACE reads. The sample gives about 430,000 distinct CDR3 sequences, about a sixth of which show up once; 20% to 25% is in the top ten. The sample was PBMCs or a T cell subset sorted from them (not recorded which). These receptors were obtained from a man aged 18 to 35 who had mild COVID-19 (a few samples of this study predate the infection). Cell type and time point are not known. Both conserved end residues are part of each CDR3. Fields, in order: clone size, V gene, J gene, D gene, CDR3 DNA, CDR3 protein. The D gene is left open where the match is weak. Only part of the rows carry a size: once, few, many, or a class if the clone is expanded.

size: .; V: TRBV5-1; J: TRBJ2-2; D: .; DNA: TGCGCCAGCAGCGTCCTCTCCGGACGAACGACTCCCGGGGAGCTGTTTTTT; CDR3: CASSVLSGRTTPGELFF
size: .; V: TRBV20-1; J: TRBJ1-5; D: .; DNA: TGCAGTGCTAGGGGGGACCCTTATAGCAATCAGCCCCAGCATTTT; CDR3: CSARGDPYSNQPQHF
size: .; V: TRBV27; J: TRBJ2-5; D: .; DNA: TGTGCCAGCAGTTTAGGATCGGCCTTTCAAGAGACCCAGTACTTC; CDR3: CASSLGSAFQETQYF
size: few; V: TRBV6-5; J: TRBJ2-3; D: .; DNA: TGTGCCAGCAGAATGACAAGCCTCACAGATACGCAGTATTTT; CDR3: CASRMTSLTDTQYF
size: many; V: TRBV5-1; J: TRBJ2-5; D: .; DNA: TGCGCCAGCAGCTTGGACCGTTTAGGGAGTGAGACCCAGTACTTC; CDR3: CASSLDRLGSETQYF
size: many; V: TRBV20-1; J: TRBJ2-5; D: .; DNA: TGCAGTGCTAGAGACGGGCGGGCTTTAGGTGGCGAGACCCAGTACTTC; CDR3: CSARDGRALGGETQYF
size: few; V: TRBV11-2; J: TRBJ1-2; D: TRBD1; DNA: TGTGCCAGCAGCGCTCCGGGACAGGGGGCTAGTAACTATGGCTACACCTTC; CDR3: CASSAPGQGASNYGYTF
size: few; V: TRBV15; J: TRBJ2-7; D: .; DNA: TGTGCCACCAGCAGAGGTAACGATCTGTACGAGCAGTACTTC; CDR3: CATSRGNDLYEQYF
size: many; V: TRBV4-1; J: TRBJ2-2; D: TRBD2; DNA: TGCGCCAGCAGCCAAGCCTTCCGGGGGGGCCGGGCAAGCGGGGAGCTGTTTTTT; CDR3: CASSQAFRGGRASGELFF
size: .; V: TRBV5-4; J: TRBJ2-3; D: .; DNA: TGTGCCAGCAGTTTTTATGGCACAGATACGCAGTATTTT; CDR3: CASSFYGTDTQYF
size: few; V: TRBV4-1; J: TRBJ1-5; D: TRBD1; DNA: TGCGCCAGCAGCCAAGACCCGAGGACAGGGGGGGAGGATCAGCCCCAGCATTTT; CDR3: CASSQDPRTGGEDQPQHF
size: few; V: TRBV27; J: TRBJ2-1; D: TRBD2; DNA: TGTGCCAGCAGTTTATCGGGACTAGCCTACAATGAGCAGTTCTTC; CDR3: CASSLSGLAYNEQFF
size: .; V: TRBV4-1; J: TRBJ1-2; D: TRBD1; DNA: TGCGCCAGCAGCCAGGAGGACAGGGTTCGGTATGGCTACACCTTC; CDR3: CASSQEDRVRYGYTF
size: .; V: TRBV20-1; J: TRBJ1-2; D: .; DNA: TGCAGTGCTATCCCGGTCCTCGATGACTACACCTTC; CDR3: CSAIPVLDDYTF
size: many; V: TRBV7-2; J: TRBJ1-3; D: TRBD1; DNA: TGTGCCAGCGTTGTGAGCTGGGACAGGACTTCCTCTGGAAACACCATATATTTT; CDR3: CASVVSWDRTSSGNTIYF
size: few; V: TRBV29-1; J: TRBJ2-6; D: .; DNA: TGCAGCGTAGAGGACTGGGATTCTGGGGCCAACGTCCTGACTTTC; CDR3: CSVEDWDSGANVLTF
size: .; V: TRBV28; J: TRBJ1-3; D: .; DNA: TGTGCCAGCAGTTTTCTGGCCGGCAGAGATTCCTCTGGAAACACCATATATTTT; CDR3: CASSFLAGRDSSGNTIYF
size: few; V: TRBV5-1; J: TRBJ2-5; D: TRBD1; DNA: TGCGCCAGCAGTTCCTCCCGACAGGGCGGGACCCAGTACTTC; CDR3: CASSSSRQGGTQYF
size: many; V: TRBV4-2; J: TRBJ2-1; D: .; DNA: TGTGCCAGCAGCCAAGATGTGGGGGAGGCTTACAATGAGCAGTTCTTC; CDR3: CASSQDVGEAYNEQFF
size: many; V: TRBV2; J: TRBJ1-5; D: .; DNA: TGTGCCAGCAGTGAAGGCGGGTGGGGCGCGGAGCCCCAGCATTTT; CDR3: CASSEGGWGAEPQHF
size: .; V: TRBV6-2/TRBV6-3; J: TRBJ2-7; D: .; DNA: TGTGCCACCTTGGGGTACCTCATGGGGTACGAGCAGTACTTC; CDR3: CATLGYLMGYEQYF
size: few; V: TRBV5-1; J: TRBJ1-2; D: TRBD1; DNA: TGCGCCAGCAGCCCTCGACAGGGACGCGGCTACACCTTC; CDR3: CASSPRQGRGYTF
size: .; V: TRBV7-9; J: TRBJ2-2; D: .; DNA: TGTGCCAGCAGCTTGACGGACCAGGAGCTGTTTTTT; CDR3: CASSLTDQELFF
size: few; V: TRBV12-3/TRBV12-4; J: TRBJ2-2; D: .; DNA: TGTGCCAGCAGTTTAGCTCAGGTCGGGGAGCTGTTTTTT; CDR3: CASSLAQVGELFF
size: once; V: TRBV7-3; J: TRBJ2-7; D: TRBD2; DNA: TGTGCCAGCAGCCTGACTAGCGGGGGCCGCTACGAGCAGTACTTC; CDR3: CASSLTSGGRYEQYF
size: .; V: TRBV6-5; J: TRBJ1-6; D: .; DNA: TGTGCCAGCAGTTACCCCCCAGGTGATCCAAATTCACCCCTCCACTTT; CDR3: CASSYPPGDPNSPLHF
size: many; V: TRBV27; J: TRBJ2-3; D: .; DNA: TGTGCCAGCACCCTACTGGGGGATAGTCCAGATACGCAGTATTTT; CDR3: CASTLLGDSPDTQYF
size: .; V: TRBV25-1; J: TRBJ2-3; D: TRBD2; DNA: TGTGCCAGCAGAAAGACTAGCGGGGGGGCAGCAGATACGCAGTATTTT; CDR3: CASRKTSGGAADTQYF
size: .; V: TRBV3-1; J: TRBJ2-1; D: .; DNA: TGTGCCAGCAGCCAAGGCAGAGAGCAGTTCTTC; CDR3: CASSQGREQFF
size: few; V: TRBV18; J: TRBJ1-1; D: .; DNA: TGTGCCAGCTCACGACTATCACGGGGTTTTTTGAACACTGAAGCTTTCTTT; CDR3: CASSRLSRGFLNTEAFF
size: few; V: TRBV6-5; J: TRBJ2-5; D: .; DNA: TGTGCCAGCAGTCGCTCAGGGGACCCCCAAGAGACCCAGTACTTC; CDR3: CASSRSGDPQETQYF
size: few; V: TRBV24-1; J: TRBJ1-1; D: .; DNA: TGTGCCACCAGCCCAGGGGCGATGAACACTGAAGCTTTCTTT; CDR3: CATSPGAMNTEAFF
size: .; V: TRBV7-7; J: TRBJ2-5; D: TRBD2; DNA: TGTGCCAGCAGCTCAGCGGGGCTACAAGAGACCCAGTACTTC; CDR3: CASSSAGLQETQYF
size: few; V: TRBV20-1; J: TRBJ2-1; D: TRBD2; DNA: TGCAGTGCTAGAAGCGGGGGGGCGCGAAATGAGCAGTTCTTC; CDR3: CSARSGGARNEQFF
size: .; V: TRBV4-1; J: TRBJ1-4; D: .; DNA: TGCGCCAGCAGCCACCTCCCTAAGGAGGCCGCGAATGAAAAACTGTTTTTT; CDR3: CASSHLPKEAANEKLFF
size: .; V: TRBV7-9; J: TRBJ2-7; D: .; DNA: TGTGCCAGCAGCTCCGGGACATCCTACGAGCAGTACTTC; CDR3: CASSSGTSYEQYF
size: few; V: TRBV7-2; J: TRBJ1-2; D: .; DNA: TGTGCCAGCAGCTTAGCGACAGAAGAGCGCTATGGCTACACCTTC; CDR3: CASSLATEERYGYTF
size: .; V: TRBV4-3; J: TRBJ2-2; D: .; DNA: TGCGCCAGCAGCCAAGTTGGTCCGAACACCGGGGAGCTGTTTTTT; CDR3: CASSQVGPNTGELFF
size: few; V: TRBV24-1; J: TRBJ1-5; D: TRBD1; DNA: TGTGCCACCAACCCACCCAAGACAGGGGGCGAGACGCCCCAGCATTTT; CDR3: CATNPPKTGGETPQHF
size: .; V: TRBV6-5; J: TRBJ2-5; D: .; DNA: TGTGCCAGCAGACGCGCCGTACTCGGGACCCAGTACTTC; CDR3: CASRRAVLGTQYF
size: .; V: TRBV9; J: TRBJ2-1; D: .; DNA: TGTGCCAGCAGCGTGGCCTGGGGGACCTACAATGAGCAGTTCTTC; CDR3: CASSVAWGTYNEQFF
size: .; V: TRBV6-6; J: TRBJ2-3; D: .; DNA: TGTGCCAGCAGTTACTCCTGGGCGTACAATCCTAGCACAGATACGCAGTATTTT; CDR3: CASSYSWAYNPSTDTQYF
size: .; V: TRBV9; J: TRBJ2-3; D: .; DNA: TGTGCCAGCAGCACCAGGATGGTAGATACGCAGTATTTT; CDR3: CASSTRMVDTQYF
size: few; V: TRBV13; J: TRBJ2-3; D: .; DNA: TGTGCCAGCAGCCCCCGGGGGAGCTTAGATACGCAGTATTTT; CDR3: CASSPRGSLDTQYF
size: many; V: TRBV4-1; J: TRBJ2-2; D: .; DNA: TGCGCCAGCAGCCAATTGGTGGTGGCCGGGGAGCTGTTTTTT; CDR3: CASSQLVVAGELFF
size: .; V: TRBV6-6; J: TRBJ1-5; D: .; DNA: TGTGCCAGCAGGTCAGGGAGGCTCGCGAATCAGCCCCAGCATTTT; CDR3: CASRSGRLANQPQHF